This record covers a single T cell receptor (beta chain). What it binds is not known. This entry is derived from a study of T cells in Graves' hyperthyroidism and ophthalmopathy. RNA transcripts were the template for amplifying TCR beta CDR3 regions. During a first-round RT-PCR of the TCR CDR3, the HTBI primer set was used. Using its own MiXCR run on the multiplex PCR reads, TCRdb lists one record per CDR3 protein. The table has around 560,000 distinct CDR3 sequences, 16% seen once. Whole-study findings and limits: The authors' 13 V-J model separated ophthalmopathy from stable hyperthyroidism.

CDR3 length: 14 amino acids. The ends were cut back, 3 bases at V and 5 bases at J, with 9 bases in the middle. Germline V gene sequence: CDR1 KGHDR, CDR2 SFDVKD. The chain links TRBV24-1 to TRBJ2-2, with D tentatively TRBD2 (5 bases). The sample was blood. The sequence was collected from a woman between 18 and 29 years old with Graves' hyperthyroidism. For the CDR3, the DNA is TGTGCCACCAGTGATCCGGACTGGACCGGGGAGCTGTTTTTT. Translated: CATSDPDWTGELFF.